There are a few counts of the clone carrying this T cell receptor beta chain. V gave up 5 bases and J gave up 5 bases; unmatched junction bases: 8. Germline CDR1 SGHTA, CDR2 FQGNSA. CDR3 length: 15 amino acids. TCRdb re-analysed the RT-PCR reads in MiXCR, keeping a single row per CDR3 protein. The sample includes about 680,000 distinct CDR3 sequences, about 14% of them seen just once. The chain carries TRBV7-2 and TRBJ2-5; 10 bases fit TRBD2. The specimen sequenced was memory CD4+ T cells from blood. The receptor was derived from a female donor in good health, serving as a healthy control. CDR3 residues: CASSPLAGVAETQYF. The CDR3 DNA follows: TGTGCCAGCAGCCCCCTAGCGGGAGTTGCGGAGACCCAGTACTTC.